The 2 T cell receptor beta chains reported below all come from one sample, sequenced in a study of human T cells and chemical hapten exposure. Time point reported: patch test 2, 6 weeks after DPC sensitization. As to treatment: therapeutic diphenylcyclopropenone sensitization with weekly scalp DPC. TCRdb passed the RACE reads through MiXCR, listing each CDR3 protein once. Among about 54,000 distinct CDR3 sequences listed, about 9.9% were seen once. Sequenced material: whole blood, taken in connection with sensitization to the hapten diphenylcyclopropenone (DPC). The receptors stem from a woman in her forties or fifties with alopecia areata. Some clones in this sample may be carry-over from other donors' samples.

V usage is TRBV7-2 and J usage is TRBJ2-5; D gene uncertain. CDR3 length: 15 amino acids. The germline V gene encodes CDR1 SGHTA and CDR2 FQGNSA. V lost 5 bases and J 9 bases, leaving 22 bases between the germline ends. The CDR3 reads CASSPAGGGLVAQYF. DNA of the CDR3: TGTGCCAGCAGCCCCGCTGGCGGTGGTTTGGTGGCCCAGTACTTC.

The rearrangement uses TRBV20-1 and TRBJ2-1, with D maybe TRBD1 (5 bases). V shed 3 bases and J shed 4 bases, with 13 bases lying between them. From germline, CDR1 is DFQATT and CDR2 SNEGSKA (reference sequence). The length of the CDR3 is 14 residues. The CDR3 spells CSASGARSYNEQFF. The CDR3 DNA follows: TGCAGTGCTAGTGGGGCTAGAAGTTACAATGAGCAGTTCTTC.